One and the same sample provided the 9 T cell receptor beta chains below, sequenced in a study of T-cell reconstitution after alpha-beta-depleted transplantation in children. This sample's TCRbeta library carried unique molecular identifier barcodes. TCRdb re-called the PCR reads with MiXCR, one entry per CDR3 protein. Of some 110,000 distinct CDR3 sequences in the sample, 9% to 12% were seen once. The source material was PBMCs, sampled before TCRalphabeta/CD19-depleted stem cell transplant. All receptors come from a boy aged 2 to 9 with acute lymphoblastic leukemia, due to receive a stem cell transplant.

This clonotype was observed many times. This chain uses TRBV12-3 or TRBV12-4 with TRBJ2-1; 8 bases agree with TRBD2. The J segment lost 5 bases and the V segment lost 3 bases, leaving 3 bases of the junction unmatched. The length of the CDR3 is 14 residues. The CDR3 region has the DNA TGTGCCAGCAGTTTGGGACTAGACAACAATGAGCAGTTCTTC. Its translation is CASSLGLDNNEQFF.

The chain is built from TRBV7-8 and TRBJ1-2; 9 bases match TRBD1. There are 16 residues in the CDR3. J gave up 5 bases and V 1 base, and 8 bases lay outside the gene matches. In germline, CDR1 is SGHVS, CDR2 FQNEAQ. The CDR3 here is CASSLEGTGQIYGYTF. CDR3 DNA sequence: TGTGCCAGCAGCTTAGAAGGGACAGGGCAAATTTATGGCTACACCTTC. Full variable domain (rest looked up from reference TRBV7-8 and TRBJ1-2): GAGVSQSPRYKVAKRGQDVALRCDPISGHVSLFWYQQALGQGPEFLTYFQNEAQLDKSGLPSDRFFAERPEGSVSTLKIQRTQQEDSAVYLCASSLEGTGQIYGYTFGSGTRLTVV.

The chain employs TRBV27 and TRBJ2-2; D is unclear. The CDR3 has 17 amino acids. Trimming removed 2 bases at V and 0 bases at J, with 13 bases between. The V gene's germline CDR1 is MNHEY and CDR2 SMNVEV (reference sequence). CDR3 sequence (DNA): TGTGCCAGCAGTTTACTCTCGACATCGACGAACACCGGGGAGCTGTTTTTT. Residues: CASSLLSTSTNTGELFF.

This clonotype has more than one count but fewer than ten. Written as DNA, the CDR3 is TGTGCCAGCAGTCCCGGGACAAGAGGGACTGAAGCTTTCTTT. Its translation: CASSPGTRGTEAFF. The chain links TRBV2 to TRBJ1-1; weak D call: TRBD1 (6 bases). Trimming removed 5 bases at V and 5 bases at J, with 15 bases between. Germline-derived CDR1 and CDR2 are SNHLY and FYNNEI. CDR3 length equals 14 residues.

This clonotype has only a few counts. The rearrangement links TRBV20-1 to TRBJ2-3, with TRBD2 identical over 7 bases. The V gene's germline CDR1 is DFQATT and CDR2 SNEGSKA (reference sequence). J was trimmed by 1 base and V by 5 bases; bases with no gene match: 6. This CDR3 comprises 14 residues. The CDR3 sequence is CSALGEGRTDTQYF. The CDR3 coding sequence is TGCAGTGCTCTTGGGGAGGGCCGCACAGATACGCAGTATTTT.

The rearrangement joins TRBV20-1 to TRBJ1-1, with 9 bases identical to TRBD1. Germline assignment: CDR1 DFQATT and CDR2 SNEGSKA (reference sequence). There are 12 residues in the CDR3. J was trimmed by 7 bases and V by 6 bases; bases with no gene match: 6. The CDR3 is CSAPTGGFEAFF. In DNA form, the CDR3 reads TGCAGTGCACCTACAGGGGGCTTTGAAGCTTTCTTT.

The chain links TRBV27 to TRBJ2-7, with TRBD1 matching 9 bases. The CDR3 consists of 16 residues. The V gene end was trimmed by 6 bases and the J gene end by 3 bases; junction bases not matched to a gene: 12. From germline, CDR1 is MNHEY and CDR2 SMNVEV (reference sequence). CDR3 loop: CASSKNRGLGNYEQYF. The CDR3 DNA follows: TGTGCCAGCAGCAAAAACAGGGGGCTGGGGAACTACGAGCAGTACTTC.

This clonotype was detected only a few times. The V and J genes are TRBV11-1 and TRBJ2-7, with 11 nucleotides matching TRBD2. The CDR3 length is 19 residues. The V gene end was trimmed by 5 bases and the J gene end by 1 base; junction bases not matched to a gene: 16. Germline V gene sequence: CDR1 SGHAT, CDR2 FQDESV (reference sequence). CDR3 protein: CASSQQDSGRALVSYEQYF. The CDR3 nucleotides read TGTGCCAGCAGCCAGCAGGATAGCGGGAGGGCCCTCGTGTCCTACGAGCAGTACTTC.

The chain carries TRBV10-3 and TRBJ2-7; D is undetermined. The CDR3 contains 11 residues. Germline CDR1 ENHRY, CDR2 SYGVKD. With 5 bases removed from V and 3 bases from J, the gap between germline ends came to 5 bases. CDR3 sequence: CAISLNYEQYF. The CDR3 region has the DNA TGTGCCATCAGTCTCAACTACGAGCAGTACTTC.